This T cell receptor beta chain was identified during a study of graft-versus-host responses after intestinal transplantation. Background on the study: The recipients all started with anti-thymocyte globulin induction and then took tacrolimus and steroids for 3 to 4 years. Study conclusions and caveats: Graft-versus-host to host-versus-graft clonal ratios in allografts were high in patients with graft-donor T cell macrochimerism.

Plating combined approximately 200,000 CFSE-labeled responder cells with approximately 200,000 irradiated, violet-dye-labeled stimulator cells. Looked up from germline, CDR1 is MNHNS and CDR2 is SASEGT. This CDR3 region has 14 residues. V dropped 7 bases and J dropped 4 bases, with 16 bases sitting between them. Produced via immunoSEQ multiplex PCR; TCRdb's table is partial and in-frame only. The profile shows more than 10,000 clones, approximately 31% of them singletons. J is TRBJ1-2 and V is TRBV6-1, with unresolved D. Material: alloreactive CD4+ T cells from a mixed lymphocyte reaction culture, obtained before transplantation. Noted subset: CFSE-low proliferating T cells sorted from roughly six-day pre-transplant mixed lymphocyte reaction (GvH or HvG direction). The receptor was isolated from a human patient who was an organ donor for intestinal transplantation. The CDR3 DNA is TGTGCCAGCACTCTGGCTCGGGGTTTCTATGGCTACACCTTC. It yields the protein CASTLARGFYGYTF.